Sequencing of this T cell receptor (beta chain) was carried out in a study of blood T cells in healthy people across ages. This clonotype was seen more than once but under ten times. The CDR3 runs 17 residues. V was pared by 0 bases and J by 9 bases, with 14 bases of the junction left unmatched. Germline V gene data show CDR1 as MNHEY and CDR2 as SVGAGI. A sample-barcoded 5' primer and a J-beta primer mix were used in a second PCR of roughly 6 to 11 cycles. TCRdb reprocessed the 5' RACE reads via MiXCR and lists one record per CDR3 protein. The data contain around 1,700,000 distinct CDR3 sequences, about 28% of them singletons.

The gene calls are TRBV6-5 and TRBJ2-1; 7 bases align to TRBD2. The sequence derives from a woman aged 30 to 39 in good health. The sequenced material came from blood. The CDR3 reads CASSYSKAPAGWGEQFF. The DNA of the CDR3 is TGTGCCAGCAGTTACTCGAAAGCTCCAGCGGGGTGGGGTGAGCAGTTCTTC.